This T cell receptor (beta chain) was identified in a study of blood T cell repertoires in COVID-19. Study as a whole: Sites in the United States, Italy and Spain provided acute and convalescent COVID-19 samples. PBMCs, B-cell-depleted T cells, or T cells provided the cDNA or gDNA that made up the material.

In regard to this clone: At one end, the junction sequence differs from germline, possibly due to a read error.

Those enrolled in Seattle joined during active infection and were followed longitudinally afterward. Repertoires were generated with immunoSEQ multiplex PCR, while TCRdb's copy carries only in-frame clones and drops some. The sample holds about 330,000 clones, roughly 87% seen once. The CDR3 is made up of 15 amino acids. Per the germline V gene, CDR1 is SNHLY and CDR2 is FYNNEI. The receptor's source is a man aged 25-40 years with COVID-19, enrolled during active disease. The sequenced sample consisted of peripheral blood. The chain is built from TRBV2 and TRBJ1-5; TRBD1 is a possible D gene (6 bases). CDR3 region: CASSEGQYSNQPQHF. For the CDR3, the DNA is TGTGCCAGCAGCGAAGGACAGTATAGCAATCAGCCCCAGCATTTT.